The clone carrying this T cell receptor (beta chain) appeared a few times. CDR3 length equals 12 residues. Germline V gene sequence: CDR1 SEHNR, CDR2 FQNEAQ (reference sequence). The data belong to a study of T-cell memory formation after mild COVID-19. Via MiXCR, TCRdb re-called the 5' RACE reads, giving one row per CDR3 protein. The sample includes around 340,000 distinct CDR3 sequences, roughly 20% seen only once; the top ten take around 12%. Sequenced: PBMCs or a T cell subset sorted from them (not recorded which). The TCR sequence derives from an adult woman who had mild COVID-19 (a few samples of this study predate the infection). Cell type and time point are not known. V is TRBV7-9 and J is TRBJ1-2; D is unresolved. CDR3 nucleotides: TGTGGGAGAGGACGGGCAAACTATGGCTACACCTTC. Protein sequence: CGRGRANYGYTF.